The 21 T cell receptor beta chains listed next were all sequenced from one sample in a study of OX40 agonist ivuxolimab in advanced cancers. Assay: immunoSEQ multiplex PCR; the TCRdb copy retains only in-frame clones and omits some. There are tens of thousands of clones in the sample; around nine tenths occur only once, and about 0.66% lies in the top ten. This material consisted of CD4+ or CD8+ T cells sorted from blood, taken in a trial of the OX40 agonist ivuxolimab. The receptors were gathered from an adult with an advanced solid tumor such as melanoma, head and neck, liver or kidney cancer.

V gene TRBV27 combines with J gene TRBJ2-7; maybe TRBD1 (6 bases). The CDR3 extends over 15 amino acids. Trimming removed 8 bases from V and 2 bases from J, with 19 bases in between. CDR1 is MNHEY, CDR2 SMNVEV, per germline (reference sequence). The DNA for the CDR3 is TGTGCCAGCGGGACAAACGACAGGATCCCCTACGAGCAGTACTTC. This gives the protein CASGTNDRIPYEQYF.

Here the CDR3 DNA reads TGTGCCAGCGGGGGTGGAACCTCGGTTGCGCAGTATTTT. Protein product: CASGGGTSVAQYF. The chain employs TRBV2 and TRBJ2-3; possibly TRBD1 or TRBD2 for D (5 bases each). V lost 8 bases, J lost 10 bases, and 19 bases lay in between. This CDR3 is built from 13 residues. Germline V CDR1 and CDR2: SNHLY, FYNNEI.

This clone appeared once. The chain recombines TRBV11-3 with TRBJ2-7; no reliable D call. Germline CDR1 reads SGHNT; CDR2 reads YENEEA. The CDR3 extends over 12 amino acids. With 4 bases removed from V and 4 bases from J, the gap between germline ends came to 8 bases. The CDR3 spells CASSSEDYEQYF. As DNA, the CDR3 is TGTGCCAGCAGCTCTGAAGATTACGAGCAGTACTTC.

V and J are TRBV19 and TRBJ2-3; D ambiguous. V lost 3 bases and J 4 bases, leaving 11 bases between the germline ends. The V gene's germline CDR1 is LNHDA and CDR2 SQIVND (reference sequence). This CDR3 has 14 amino acids. This CDR3 reads CASSIKIGSDTQYF. The DNA for the CDR3 is TGTGCCAGTAGTATCAAGATAGGATCAGATACGCAGTATTTT.

The chain couples TRBV18 to TRBJ1-5; D possibly corresponds to TRBD1 (5 bases). This CDR3 comprises 15 residues. Deletions cut 3 bases from V and 3 bases from J, with 12 bases between. Germline CDR1 KGHSH, CDR2 LQKENI. The CDR3 coding sequence is TGTGCCAGCTCACCCACAGGAAGTTTCAATCAGCCCCAGCATTTT. Its translation: CASSPTGSFNQPQHF.

The V and J genes are TRBV19 and TRBJ1-1; TRBD1 is a possible D gene (6 bases). CDR1 LNHDA and CDR2 SQIVND come from the germline V gene (reference sequence). V was pared by 7 bases and J by 0 bases, with 12 bases between. The CDR3 spans 14 residues. CDR3 sequence reads: CASTVDRLNTEAFF. The CDR3 coding sequence is TGTGCCAGTACCGTTGACAGGTTGAACACTGAAGCTTTCTTT.

The CDR3 bases are TGTGCCAGTAGATGGGGAAGCCAGAACACTGAAGCTTTCTTT. Translation: CASRWGSQNTEAFF. This sequence joins TRBV19 and TRBJ1-1; D unclear. The CDR3 contains 14 residues. The V gene's germline CDR1 is LNHDA and CDR2 SQIVND (reference sequence). V lost 6 bases and J lost 1, with 12 bases in between.

This chain links TRBV30 with TRBJ2-7, with 9 positions matching TRBD2. The ends lost 3 bases at V and 5 bases at J; junction bases unmatched: 5. The germline V gene encodes CDR1 GTSNPN and CDR2 SVGIG (reference sequence). The CDR3 spans 13 residues. CDR3 protein: CAWRAAGGDEQYF. The CDR3 DNA reads as TGTGCCTGGAGGGCAGCGGGAGGTGACGAGCAGTACTTC.

The chain recombines TRBV5-1 with TRBJ2-7; no clear D. V lost 0 bases, J lost 3 bases, and 10 bases lay in between. The V gene's germline CDR1 is SGHRS and CDR2 YFSETQ. The CDR3 has 14 residues. CDR3 nucleotide sequence: TGCGCCAGCAGCTTGGGTGGACGGATCTACGAGCAGTACTTC. Its translation: CASSLGGRIYEQYF.

The gene calls are TRBV12-2 and TRBJ2-1. TRBV12-2 is assigned pseudogene status. This CDR3 is built from 15 residues. The CDR3 DNA reads as TGTGCAAGTCGCATGAAGGGACCTTCCTACAATGAGCAGTTCTTC. It encodes CASRMKGPSYNEQFF.

The rearrangement uses TRBV18 and TRBJ2-7; D unclear. Trimming pared 1 base from V and 0 bases from J, leaving 7 bases between. The germline V gene has CDR1 KGHSH and CDR2 LQKENI. The CDR3 runs to 14 residues. CDR3: CASSPQANSYEQYF. DNA for the CDR3: TGTGCCAGCTCACCACAGGCTAACTCCTACGAGCAGTACTTC.

The V and J genes are TRBV21-1 and TRBJ2-7; the D call TRBD2 from the table was never checked on the DNA. TRBV21-1 corresponds to a pseudogene. The length of the CDR3 is 13 residues. CDR3 residues: CASSSRRGSEQYF. CDR3 sequence (DNA): TGTGCCAGCAGCTCTCGGAGGGGATCCGAGCAGTACTTC.

The chain combines TRBV6-6 with TRBJ2-3; TRBD1 is a possible D gene (5 bases). The CDR3 runs 16 residues. The germline CDR1 and CDR2 sequences are MNHNY and SVGAGI (reference sequence). Trimming removed 0 bases at V and 1 base at J, with 11 bases between. CDR3 in DNA: TGTGCCAGCAGTTACTCGAGGCTAGGGGGCACAGATACGCAGTATTTT. It codes for CASSYSRLGGTDTQYF.

The chain employs TRBV5-6 and TRBJ1-4, with D unclear. Germline-derived CDR1 and CDR2 are SGHDT and YYEEEE. Trimming removed 0 bases from V and 3 bases from J, with 12 bases in between. The CDR3 loop spans 16 amino acids. CDR3 coding DNA: TGTGCCAGCAGCTTGGGCAGCCGAGCACCTAATGAAAAACTGTTTTTT. Translated: CASSLGSRAPNEKLFF.

The chain couples TRBV14 to TRBJ2-1; TRBD2 matches at 10 bases. V gave up 1 base and J gave up 9 bases; unmatched junction bases: 9. CDR3 length equals 16 residues. Per germline, CDR1 SGHDN and CDR2 FVKESK. The CDR3 spells CASSQGPLAGVLEQFF. The CDR3 nucleotides read TGTGCCAGCAGCCAAGGACCTCTAGCGGGAGTACTTGAGCAGTTCTTC.

This CDR3 is CASSESAGEYQPQHF. For the CDR3, the DNA is TGTGCCAGCAGCGAGTCGGCAGGGGAGTATCAGCCCCAGCATTTT. The rearrangement uses TRBV6-1 and TRBJ1-5, with a possible D match to TRBD1 (6 bases). The V gene lost 6 bases and the J gene lost 5 bases, with 17 bases spanning the gap. The CDR3 is 15 amino acids. Germline CDR1 reads MNHNS; CDR2 reads SASEGT.

The J gene is TRBJ2-5, the V gene TRBV5-1, with D tentatively TRBD1 or TRBD2 (5 bases each). The CDR3 runs 14 residues. V was trimmed by 2 bases and J by 1 base, leaving 9 bases between them. The V gene's germline CDR1 is SGHRS and CDR2 YFSETQ. The CDR3 sequence: CASSFRDPQETQYF. The CDR3 DNA follows: TGCGCCAGCAGCTTCCGGGACCCCCAAGAGACCCAGTACTTC.

For the CDR3, the DNA is TGTGCCAGCTCACCACTTGACGCTAGCGGGACCGGGGAGCTGTTTTTT. Protein: CASSPLDASGTGELFF. This sequence joins TRBV18 and TRBJ2-2, with TRBD2 matching 8 bases. This CDR3 spans 16 amino acids. Trimming at V came to 1 base and at J to 5 bases, leaving 6 bases not matched to a gene. Germline V CDR1 and CDR2: KGHSH, LQKENI.

This chain joins TRBV18 and TRBJ2-6; D gene uncertain. This CDR3 is 13 amino acids long. In germline, CDR1 is KGHSH, CDR2 LQKENI. V was shortened by 5 bases and J by 6 bases, with 8 bases between the two germline ends. The CDR3 spells CASSSPEANVLTF. In nucleotides, the CDR3 is TGTGCCAGCTCAAGCCCTGAGGCCAACGTCCTGACTTTC.

The J gene is TRBJ2-7, the V gene TRBV10-2, with 10 bases aligning to TRBD1. V lost 3 bases, J lost 7 bases, and 6 bases stayed unmatched. The CDR3 extends over 14 amino acids. Germline V CDR1 and CDR2: WSHSY, SAAADI. The CDR3 is CASSEGTGVREQYF. The DNA of the CDR3 is TGCGCCAGCAGTGAAGGGACAGGGGTGAGGGAGCAGTACTTC.

The chain is built from TRBV23-1 and TRBJ2-1; 7 bases are shared with TRBD2. TRBV23-1 is sorted into the ORF group, with uncertain function. The CDR3 is 18 residues long. Trimming at V came to 7 bases and at J to 5 bases, leaving 20 bases not matched to a gene. This CDR3 is CASIFSRLASSSHNEQFF. As DNA, the CDR3 is TGCGCCAGCATCTTTTCGAGACTAGCAAGCTCCAGCCACAATGAGCAGTTCTTC.